Shown below are 6 T cell receptor beta chains from a single sample sequenced in a study of cytomegalovirus exposure and HLA in healthy donors. The PCR had 60 Vbeta and 13 Jbeta primers. Clones were sequenced by immunoSEQ multiplex PCR, and TCRdb holds only the in-frame ones, with some missing. The sample has some 200,000 clones; about 80% are singletons. Sample: PBMCs. These receptors all stem from a woman in her 40s in good health and CMV-seronegative.

V is TRBV18 and J is TRBJ1-3; D gene unclear. Trimming removed 2 bases at V and 4 bases at J, with 12 bases between. Germline CDR1 reads KGHSH; CDR2 reads LQKENI. The CDR3 consists of 15 residues. CDR3 sequence (DNA): TGTGCCAGCTCACCATCAGAAGGAGGAGGAAACACCATATATTTT. Translation gives CASSPSEGGGNTIYF.

The chain couples TRBV7-9 to TRBJ1-4; 7 bases line up with TRBD1. There are 15 residues in the CDR3. V lost 5 bases to trimming and J lost 2 bases; unmatched junction nucleotides: 5. Per germline, CDR1 SEHNR and CDR2 FQNEAQ (reference sequence). The CDR3 reads CASSLRGQTNEKLFF. CDR3 bases: TGTGCCAGCAGCCTCAGGGGACAGACTAATGAAAAACTGTTTTTT.

This clone was picked up one time. V and J are TRBV7-8 and TRBJ2-7; D not resolved. The CDR3 is 11 residues long. Germline-derived CDR1 and CDR2 are SGHVS and FQNEAQ. V lost 4 bases, J lost 6 bases, and 7 bases lay in between. The DNA of the CDR3 is TGTGCCAGCAGCTCCACACCCGAGCAGTACTTC. Its translation is CASSSTPEQYF.

The chain links TRBV19 to TRBJ1-6; TRBD1 matches at 8 bases. The junction had 5 bases not matched to a gene; V was cut back by 5 bases and J by 8 bases. CDR1 and CDR2 (germline): LNHDA, SQIVND (reference sequence). The CDR3 contains 14 residues. The CDR3: CASSLQGGDSPLHF. The CDR3 nucleotides read TGTGCCAGTAGTCTACAGGGGGGCGATTCACCCCTCCACTTT.

V gene TRBV30 combines with J gene TRBJ2-7; 12 nucleotides align to TRBD2. CDR1 and CDR2 from the germline V gene are GTSNPN and SVGIG (reference sequence). The CDR3 length is 14 residues. With V trimmed by 0 bases and J by 7 bases, 4 bases remained unmatched. In nucleotides, the CDR3 is TGTGCCTGGAGTGTCTTGACTAGCGGGGGAGAGCAGTACTTC. Its translation is CAWSVLTSGGEQYF. The variable domain in full, with the rest retrieved from reference TRBV30 and TRBJ2-7, is SQTIHQWPATLVQPVGSPLSLECTVEGTSNPNLYWYRQAAGRGLQLLFYSVGIGQISSEVPQNLSASRPQDRQFILSSKKLLLSDSGFYLCAWSVLTSGGEQYFGPGTRLTVT.

The chain couples TRBV5-1 to TRBJ2-5, with 8 bases identical to TRBD2. Germline V CDR1 and CDR2: SGHRS, YFSETQ. Trimming removed 4 bases from V and 2 bases from J; junction bases left unmatched: 7. The CDR3 spans 15 residues. CDR3 nucleotides: TGCGCCAGCAGCGGGCCGGGGGGGCTGCAAGAGACCCAGTACTTC. Translation: CASSGPGGLQETQYF.